The clone carrying this T cell receptor beta chain was counted ten times or more. Its antigen is as yet unknown. The germline gives CDR1 SGHAT, CDR2 FQNNGV. The CDR3 has 16 residues. V dropped 5 bases and J dropped 4 bases, with 20 bases sitting between them. Preparation of the TCRbeta library used unique molecular identifiers. TCRdb called the PCR reads again in MiXCR, with one record for every CDR3 protein. The profile shows about 260,000 distinct CDR3 sequences, approximately 8.9% of them singletons. These data are taken from a study of T-cell reconstitution after alpha-beta-depleted transplantation in children. Overall study results and limits: Some patients' high day-60 TCRbeta diversity was attributed to recipient cells surviving conditioning. T-cell counts and diversity at one year following transplant were attributed mainly to newly produced T cells.

The sequencing here drew on PBMCs, mostly from graft donor cells, taken 180 days after TCRalphabeta/CD19-depleted stem cell transplant. This receptor was taken from a male patient between 10 and 17 years old who had a stem cell transplant for acute lymphoblastic leukemia, so the T cells may come from the graft donor. The chain employs TRBV11-2 and TRBJ1-1, with D unresolved. CDR3 DNA: TGTGCCAGCAGCCCCAGTGCGGGGATGGGGTTCACTGAAGCTTTCTTT. As protein: CASSPSAGMGFTEAFF.